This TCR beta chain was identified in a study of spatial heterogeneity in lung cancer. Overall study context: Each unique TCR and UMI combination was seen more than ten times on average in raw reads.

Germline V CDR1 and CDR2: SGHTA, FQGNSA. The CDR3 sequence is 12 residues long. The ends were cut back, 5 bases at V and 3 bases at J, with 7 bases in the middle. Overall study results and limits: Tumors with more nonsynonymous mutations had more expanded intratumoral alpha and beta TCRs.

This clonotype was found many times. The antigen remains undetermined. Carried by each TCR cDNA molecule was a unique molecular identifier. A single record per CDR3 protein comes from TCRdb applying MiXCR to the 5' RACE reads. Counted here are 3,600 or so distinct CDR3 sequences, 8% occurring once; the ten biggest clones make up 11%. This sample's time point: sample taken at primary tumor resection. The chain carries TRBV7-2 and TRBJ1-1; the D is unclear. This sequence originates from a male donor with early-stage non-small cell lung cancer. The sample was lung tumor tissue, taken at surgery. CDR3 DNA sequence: TGTGCCAGCAGCGTGACCTACACTGAAGCTTTCTTT. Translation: CASSVTYTEAFF.